Listed here are 8 T cell receptor beta chains from one sample, sequenced in a study of identical twins. TCRdb redid the calling of the 5' RACE reads with MiXCR, one entry per CDR3 protein. The repertoire includes fewer than 650,000 distinct CDR3 sequences, just over 7% of them detected once, and about 1.6% sits in the top ten. This same sample was also taken into another study, of yellow fever vaccine responses in identical twins.

Sequencing was carried out using PBMCs. The receptors shown here come from a young woman in good health.

This clonotype was counted ten times or more. The gene calls are TRBV27 and TRBJ1-1; D is unclear. Looked up from germline, CDR1 is MNHEY and CDR2 is SMNVEV (reference sequence). CDR3 size: 14 residues. The V end was cut by 2 bases, the J end by 0 bases, with 7 bases between. In DNA form, the CDR3 reads TGTGCCAGCAGTTTAATTGGCGTGAACACTGAAGCTTTCTTT. It codes for CASSLIGVNTEAFF.

As for this clonotype: One end of the junction is discordant with germline, which a read error may explain. The chain links TRBV3-1 to TRBJ1-2, with 9 bases fitting TRBD1. This CDR3 spans 14 amino acids. Germline CDR1 and CDR2: LGHDT and YNNKEL (reference sequence). The CDR3 sequence is CASSPRTGAYGYTF. In DNA form, the CDR3 reads TGTGCCAGCAGCCCGAGGACAGGGGCTTATGGTTACACCTTC.

The sample holds many counts of this clonotype. The V gene is TRBV29-1, the J gene TRBJ2-3; D may be TRBD2 (5 bases). The V end lost 3 bases, the J end lost 5 bases, and 12 bases lay between the germline ends. CDR1 and CDR2 from the germline V gene are SQVTM and ANQGSEA. The CDR3 spans 13 residues. The DNA of the CDR3 is TGCAGCGTTGATTTGGTGGGAGTAGATACGCAGTATTTT. Amino acid sequence: CSVDLVGVDTQYF.

The chain combines TRBV29-1 with TRBJ2-7; TRBD1 might be the D (5 bases). The V end lost 7 bases, the J end lost 0 bases, and 19 bases lay between the germline ends. This CDR3 contains 15 residues. Germline CDR1 SQVTM, CDR2 ANQGSEA. In nucleotides, the CDR3 is TGCAGCGCCCTCATTCTTTCGCAGGGCTCCTACGAGCAGTACTTC. It codes for CSALILSQGSYEQYF.

This clonotype was detected a few times. The rearrangement links TRBV29-1 to TRBJ2-1, with 8 positions matching TRBD2. Germline V CDR1 and CDR2: SQVTM, ANQGSEA. The CDR3 loop spans 14 amino acids. V shed 4 bases and J 5 bases; nucleotides not matched to a gene: 7. CDR3 loop: CSVAAGESNNEQFF. In DNA form, the CDR3 reads TGCAGCGTTGCAGCGGGAGAGTCGAACAATGAGCAGTTCTTC.

This clonotype was picked up many times. The J gene is TRBJ1-4, the V gene TRBV29-1; D might be TRBD1 (5 bases). With 1 base removed from V and 1 base from J, the gap between germline ends came to 10 bases. Germline assignment: CDR1 SQVTM and CDR2 ANQGSEA. The CDR3 loop spans 15 amino acids. The CDR3 DNA reads TGCAGCGTTGAAGTGGTCACAGGAACTAATGAAAAACTGTTTTTT. Amino acid sequence: CSVEVVTGTNEKLFF.

In its sample, this clonotype was seen many times. V usage is TRBV5-6 and J usage is TRBJ1-1; D gene ambiguous. The CDR3 has 13 amino acids. Germline CDR1 and CDR2: SGHDT and YYEEEE. V was shortened by 1 base and J by 6 bases, with 10 bases between the two germline ends. Here the CDR3 reads CASSLSPGSEAFF. In nucleotides, the CDR3 is TGTGCCAGCAGCTTGTCTCCAGGCTCTGAAGCTTTCTTT.

V gene TRBV27 combines with J gene TRBJ2-5; 10 bases are shared with TRBD1. Germline V gene data show CDR1 as MNHEY and CDR2 as SMNVEV (reference sequence). CDR3 length: 15 amino acids. With V trimmed by 3 bases and J by 4 bases, 5 bases remained unmatched. For the CDR3, the DNA is TGTGCCAGCAGTTTTCGACAGGGGGCACGAGAGACCCAGTACTTC. Its protein is CASSFRQGARETQYF.